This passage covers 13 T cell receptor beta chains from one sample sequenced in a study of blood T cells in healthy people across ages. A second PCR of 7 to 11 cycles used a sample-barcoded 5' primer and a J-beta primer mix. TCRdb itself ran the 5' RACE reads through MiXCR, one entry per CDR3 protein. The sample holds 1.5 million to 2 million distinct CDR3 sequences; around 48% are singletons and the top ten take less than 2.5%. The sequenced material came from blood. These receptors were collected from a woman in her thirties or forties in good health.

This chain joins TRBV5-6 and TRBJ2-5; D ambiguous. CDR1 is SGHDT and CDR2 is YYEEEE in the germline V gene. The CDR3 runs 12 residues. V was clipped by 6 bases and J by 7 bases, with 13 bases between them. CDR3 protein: CASTTRVGTQYF. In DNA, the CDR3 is TGTGCCAGCACAACCCGGGTAGGGACCCAGTACTTC.

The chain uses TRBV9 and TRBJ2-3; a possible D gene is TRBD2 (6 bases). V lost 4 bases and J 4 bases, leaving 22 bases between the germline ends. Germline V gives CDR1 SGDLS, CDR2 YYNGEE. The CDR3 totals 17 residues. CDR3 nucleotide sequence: TGTGCCAGCAGCCCTCTCGCCGGGACTTTGTATTCAGATACGCAGTATTTT. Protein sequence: CASSPLAGTLYSDTQYF.

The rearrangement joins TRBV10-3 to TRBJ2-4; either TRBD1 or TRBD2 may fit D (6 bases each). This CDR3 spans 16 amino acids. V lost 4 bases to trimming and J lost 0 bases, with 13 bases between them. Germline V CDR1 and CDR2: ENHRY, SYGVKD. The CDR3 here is CAISGEDSLAKNIQYF. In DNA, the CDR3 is TGTGCCATCAGTGGGGAGGACAGTTTAGCCAAAAACATTCAGTACTTC.

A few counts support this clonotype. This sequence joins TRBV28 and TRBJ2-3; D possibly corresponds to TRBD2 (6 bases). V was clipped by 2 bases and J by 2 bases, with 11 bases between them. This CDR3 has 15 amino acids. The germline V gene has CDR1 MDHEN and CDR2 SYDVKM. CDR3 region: CASSLSGSPTDTQYF. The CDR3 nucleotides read TGTGCCAGCAGTTTAAGCGGGTCACCCACAGATACGCAGTATTTT.

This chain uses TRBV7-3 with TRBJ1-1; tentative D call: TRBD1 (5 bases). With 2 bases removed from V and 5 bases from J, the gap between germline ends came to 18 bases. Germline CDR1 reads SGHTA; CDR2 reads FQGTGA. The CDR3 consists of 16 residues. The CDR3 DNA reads TGTGCCAGCAGCTTAGGGGTTGGAGGGGAATTTACTGAAGCTTTCTTT. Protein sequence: CASSLGVGGEFTEAFF.

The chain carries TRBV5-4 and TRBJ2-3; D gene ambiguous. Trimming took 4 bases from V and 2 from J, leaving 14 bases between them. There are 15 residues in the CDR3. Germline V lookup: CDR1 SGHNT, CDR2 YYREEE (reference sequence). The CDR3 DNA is TGTGCCAGCAGCCCCTGGACGCGCCCCACAGATACGCAGTATTTT. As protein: CASSPWTRPTDTQYF.

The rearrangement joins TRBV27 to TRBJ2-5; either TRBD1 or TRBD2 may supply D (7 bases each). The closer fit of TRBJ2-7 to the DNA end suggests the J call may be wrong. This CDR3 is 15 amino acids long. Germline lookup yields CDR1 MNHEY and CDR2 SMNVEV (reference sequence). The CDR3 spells CASSPDREGRYEQYF. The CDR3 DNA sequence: TGTGCCAGCAGCCCCGACAGGGAGGGTCGATACGAGCAGTACTTC.

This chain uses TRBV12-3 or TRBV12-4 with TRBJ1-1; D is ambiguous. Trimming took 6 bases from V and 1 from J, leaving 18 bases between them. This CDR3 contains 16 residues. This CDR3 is CASSQPGADPNTEAFF. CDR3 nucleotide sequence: TGTGCCAGCAGCCAACCGGGAGCCGACCCGAACACTGAAGCTTTCTTT.

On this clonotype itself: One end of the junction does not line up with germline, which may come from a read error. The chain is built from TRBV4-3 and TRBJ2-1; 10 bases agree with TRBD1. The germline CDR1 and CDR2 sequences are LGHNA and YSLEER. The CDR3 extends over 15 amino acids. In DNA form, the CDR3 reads TGCGCCTGCAGCCAAGACAGGGGGCGAAACAATGAGCAGTTCTTC. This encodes CACSQDRGRNNEQFF.

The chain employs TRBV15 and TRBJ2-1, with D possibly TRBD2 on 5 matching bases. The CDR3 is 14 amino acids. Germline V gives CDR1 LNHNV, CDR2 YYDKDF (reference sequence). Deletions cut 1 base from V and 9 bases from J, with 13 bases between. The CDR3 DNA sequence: TGTGCCACCAGCAGAGGCTTGAGGGCAAGTGAGCAGTTCTTC. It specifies CATSRGLRASEQFF.

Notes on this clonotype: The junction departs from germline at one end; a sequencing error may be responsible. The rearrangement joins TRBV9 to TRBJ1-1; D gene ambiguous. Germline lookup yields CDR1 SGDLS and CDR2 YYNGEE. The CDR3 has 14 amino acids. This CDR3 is CASSVERVNTEAFF. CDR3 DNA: TGTGCCAGCAGCGTAGAAAGGGTGAATACTGAAGCTTTCTTT.

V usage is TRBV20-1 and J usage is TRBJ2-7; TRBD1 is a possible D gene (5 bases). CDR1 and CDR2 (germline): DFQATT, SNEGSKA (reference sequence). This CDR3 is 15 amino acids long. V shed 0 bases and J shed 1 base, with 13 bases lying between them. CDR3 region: CSARDRARASYEQYF. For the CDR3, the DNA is TGCAGTGCTAGAGATCGCGCCAGGGCATCCTACGAGCAGTACTTC.

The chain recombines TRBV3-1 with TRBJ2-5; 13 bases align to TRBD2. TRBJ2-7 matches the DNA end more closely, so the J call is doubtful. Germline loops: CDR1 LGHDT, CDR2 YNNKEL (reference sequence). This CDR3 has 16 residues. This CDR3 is CASSLGTSGVNYEQYF. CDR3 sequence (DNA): TGTGCCAGCAGCCTTGGGACTAGCGGGGTCAACTACGAGCAGTACTTC.